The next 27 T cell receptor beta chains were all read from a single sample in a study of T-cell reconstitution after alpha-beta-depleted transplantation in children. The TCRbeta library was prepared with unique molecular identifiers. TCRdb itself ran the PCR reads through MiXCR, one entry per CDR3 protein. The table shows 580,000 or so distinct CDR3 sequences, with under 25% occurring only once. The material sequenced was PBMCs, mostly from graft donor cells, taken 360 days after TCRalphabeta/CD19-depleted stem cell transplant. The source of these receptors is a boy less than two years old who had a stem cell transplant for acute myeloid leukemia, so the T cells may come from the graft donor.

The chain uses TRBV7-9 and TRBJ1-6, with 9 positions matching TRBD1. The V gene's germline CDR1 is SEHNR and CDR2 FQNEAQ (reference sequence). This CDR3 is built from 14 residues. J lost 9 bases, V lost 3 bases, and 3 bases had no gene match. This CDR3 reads CASSLLQGASPLHF. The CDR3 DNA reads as TGTGCCAGCAGCTTGTTACAGGGGGCTTCACCCCTCCACTTT.

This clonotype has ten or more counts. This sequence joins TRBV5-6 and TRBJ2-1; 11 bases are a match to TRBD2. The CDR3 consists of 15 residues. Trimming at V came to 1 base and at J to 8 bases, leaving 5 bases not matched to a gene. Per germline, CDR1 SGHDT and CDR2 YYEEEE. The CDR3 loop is CASSLPGLADYEQFF. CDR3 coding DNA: TGTGCCAGCAGCTTGCCGGGACTAGCGGATTATGAGCAGTTCTTC. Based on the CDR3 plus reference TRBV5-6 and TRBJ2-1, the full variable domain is DAGVTQSPTHLIKTRGQQVTLRCSPKSGHDTVSWYQQALGQGPQFIFQYYEEEERQRGNFPDRFSGHQFPNYSSELNVNALLLGDSALYLCASSLPGLADYEQFFGPGTRLTVL.

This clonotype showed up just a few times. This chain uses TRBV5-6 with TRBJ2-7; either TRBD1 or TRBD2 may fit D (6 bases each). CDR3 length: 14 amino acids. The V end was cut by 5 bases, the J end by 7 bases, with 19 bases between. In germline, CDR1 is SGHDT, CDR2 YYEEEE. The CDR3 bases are TGTGCCAGCAGTTTTCTCGCTACAGGGAGGGAGCAGTACGTC. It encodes CASSFLATGREQYV.

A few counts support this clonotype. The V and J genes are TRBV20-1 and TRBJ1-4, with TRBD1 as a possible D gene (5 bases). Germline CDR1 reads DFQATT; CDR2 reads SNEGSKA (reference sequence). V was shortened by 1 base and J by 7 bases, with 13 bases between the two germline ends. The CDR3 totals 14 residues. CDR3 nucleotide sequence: TGCAGTGCTAGAGGCAGGGTGGAGCGTGAAAAACTGTTTTTT. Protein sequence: CSARGRVEREKLFF.

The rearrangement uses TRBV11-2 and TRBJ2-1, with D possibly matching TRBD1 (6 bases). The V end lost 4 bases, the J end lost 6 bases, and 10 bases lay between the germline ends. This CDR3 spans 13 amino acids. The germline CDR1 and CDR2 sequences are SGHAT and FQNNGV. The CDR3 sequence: CASSSIRGNEQFF. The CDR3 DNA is TGTGCCAGCAGCTCGATCAGGGGCAATGAGCAGTTCTTC.

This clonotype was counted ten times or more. This chain's CDR3 is CASSPRIPGTDTQYF. DNA of the CDR3: TGTGCCAGCAGCCCAAGGATTCCGGGAACAGATACGCAGTATTTT. The rearrangement joins TRBV14 to TRBJ2-3, with D tentatively TRBD2 (5 bases). The CDR3 spans 15 residues. V shed 4 bases and J shed 3 bases, with 14 bases lying between them. Germline CDR1 SGHDN, CDR2 FVKESK.

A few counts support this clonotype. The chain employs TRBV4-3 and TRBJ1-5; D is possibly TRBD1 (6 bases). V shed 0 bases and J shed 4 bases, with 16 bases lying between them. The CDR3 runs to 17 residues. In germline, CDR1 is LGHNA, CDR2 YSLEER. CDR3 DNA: TGCGCCAGCAGCCAAGAAGGGGGGGCAGATGGAAATCAGCCCCAGCATTTT. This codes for CASSQEGGADGNQPQHF.

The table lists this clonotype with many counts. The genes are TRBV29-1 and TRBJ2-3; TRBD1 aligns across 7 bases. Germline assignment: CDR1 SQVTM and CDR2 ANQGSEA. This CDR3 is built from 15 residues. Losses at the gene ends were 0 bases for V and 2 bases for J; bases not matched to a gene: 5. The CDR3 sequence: CSVEEWDSLTDTQYF. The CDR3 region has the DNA TGCAGCGTTGAAGAATGGGACAGCCTCACAGATACGCAGTATTTT.

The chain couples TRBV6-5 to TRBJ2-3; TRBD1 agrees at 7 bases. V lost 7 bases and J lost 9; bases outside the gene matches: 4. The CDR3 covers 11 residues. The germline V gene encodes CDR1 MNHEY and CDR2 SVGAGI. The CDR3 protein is CASTLQGTQYF. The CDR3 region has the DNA TGTGCCAGCACGCTACAGGGGACGCAGTATTTT.

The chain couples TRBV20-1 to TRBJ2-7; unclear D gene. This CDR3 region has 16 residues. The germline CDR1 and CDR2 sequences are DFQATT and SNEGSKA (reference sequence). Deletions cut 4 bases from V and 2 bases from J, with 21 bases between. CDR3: CSANPVIATLTYEQYF. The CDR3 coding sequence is TGCAGTGCTAATCCCGTAATAGCCACATTAACCTACGAGCAGTACTTC.

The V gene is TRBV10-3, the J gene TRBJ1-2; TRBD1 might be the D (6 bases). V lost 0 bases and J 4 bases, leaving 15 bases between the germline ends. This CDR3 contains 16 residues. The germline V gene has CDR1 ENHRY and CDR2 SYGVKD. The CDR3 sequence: CAISESGAGRGYGYTF. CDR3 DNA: TGTGCCATCAGTGAGTCGGGGGCAGGTAGAGGCTATGGCTACACCTTC.

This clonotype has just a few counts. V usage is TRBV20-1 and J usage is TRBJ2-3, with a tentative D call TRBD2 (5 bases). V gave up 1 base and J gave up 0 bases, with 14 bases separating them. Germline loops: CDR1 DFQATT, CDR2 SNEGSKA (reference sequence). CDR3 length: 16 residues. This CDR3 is CSARAGGWSSTDTQYF. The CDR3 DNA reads TGCAGTGCTAGAGCAGGCGGGTGGTCTAGCACAGATACGCAGTATTTT.

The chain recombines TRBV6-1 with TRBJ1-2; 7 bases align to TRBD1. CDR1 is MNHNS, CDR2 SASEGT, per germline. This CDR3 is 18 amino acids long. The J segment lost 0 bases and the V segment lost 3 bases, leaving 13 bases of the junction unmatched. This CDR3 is CASSDDHLGGDSNYGYTF. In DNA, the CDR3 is TGTGCCAGCAGTGACGACCACTTAGGGGGCGATTCTAACTATGGCTACACCTTC.

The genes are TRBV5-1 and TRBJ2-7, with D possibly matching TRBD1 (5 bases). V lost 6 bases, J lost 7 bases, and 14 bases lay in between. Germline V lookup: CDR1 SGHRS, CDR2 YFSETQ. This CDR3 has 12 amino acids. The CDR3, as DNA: TGCGCCAGCATCGCGGACGACAGAGAGCAGTACTTC. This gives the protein CASIADDREQYF.

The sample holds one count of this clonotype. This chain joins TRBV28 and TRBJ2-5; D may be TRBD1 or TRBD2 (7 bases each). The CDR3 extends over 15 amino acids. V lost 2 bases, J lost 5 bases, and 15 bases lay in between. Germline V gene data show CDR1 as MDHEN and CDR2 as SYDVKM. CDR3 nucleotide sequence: TGTGCCAGCAGTTTAAGACAGGGAGGGGTGGAGACCCAGTACTTC. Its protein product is CASSLRQGGVETQYF.

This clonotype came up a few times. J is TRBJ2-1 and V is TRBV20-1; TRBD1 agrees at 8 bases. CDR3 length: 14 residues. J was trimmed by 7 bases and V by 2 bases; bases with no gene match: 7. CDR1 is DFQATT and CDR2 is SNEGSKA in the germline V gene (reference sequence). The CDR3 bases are TGCAGTGCTAGAAGACAGGGGTTGATGAATGAGCAGTTCTTC. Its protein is CSARRQGLMNEQFF.

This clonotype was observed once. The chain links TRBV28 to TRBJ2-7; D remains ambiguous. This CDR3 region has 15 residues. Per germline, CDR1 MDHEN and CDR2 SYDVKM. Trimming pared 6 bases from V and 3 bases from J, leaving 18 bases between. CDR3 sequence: CASRPHSRRDYEQYV. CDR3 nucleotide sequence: TGTGCCAGCAGACCTCACTCGCGTCGCGACTACGAGCAGTACGTC.

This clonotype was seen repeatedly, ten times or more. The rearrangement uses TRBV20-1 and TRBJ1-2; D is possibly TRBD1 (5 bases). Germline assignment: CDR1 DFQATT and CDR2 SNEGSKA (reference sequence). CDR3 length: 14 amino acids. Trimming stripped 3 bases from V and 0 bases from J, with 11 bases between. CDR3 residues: CSASSGAANYGYTF. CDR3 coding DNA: TGCAGTGCTAGCTCCGGGGCAGCTAACTATGGCTACACCTTC.

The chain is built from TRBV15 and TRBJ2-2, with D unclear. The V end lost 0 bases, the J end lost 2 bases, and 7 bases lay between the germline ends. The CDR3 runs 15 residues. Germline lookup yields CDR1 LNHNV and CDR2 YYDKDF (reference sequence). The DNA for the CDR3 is TGTGCCACCAGCAGAGATAATGGCAACACCGGGGAGCTGTTTTTT. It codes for CATSRDNGNTGELFF.

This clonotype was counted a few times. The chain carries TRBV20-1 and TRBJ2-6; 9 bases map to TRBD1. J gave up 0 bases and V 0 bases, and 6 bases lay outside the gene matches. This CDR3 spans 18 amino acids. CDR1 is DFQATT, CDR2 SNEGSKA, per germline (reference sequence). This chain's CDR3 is CSARDPGTGFSGANVLTF. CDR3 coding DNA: TGCAGTGCTAGAGACCCCGGGACAGGGTTCTCTGGGGCCAACGTCCTGACTTTC.

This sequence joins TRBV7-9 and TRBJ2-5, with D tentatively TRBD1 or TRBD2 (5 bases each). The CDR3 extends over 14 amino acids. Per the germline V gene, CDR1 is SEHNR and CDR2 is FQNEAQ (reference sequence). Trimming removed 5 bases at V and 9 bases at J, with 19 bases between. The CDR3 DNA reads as TGTGCCAGCAGCCTGAGGGGACCCAAGGTGTCCCAGTACTTC. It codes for CASSLRGPKVSQYF.

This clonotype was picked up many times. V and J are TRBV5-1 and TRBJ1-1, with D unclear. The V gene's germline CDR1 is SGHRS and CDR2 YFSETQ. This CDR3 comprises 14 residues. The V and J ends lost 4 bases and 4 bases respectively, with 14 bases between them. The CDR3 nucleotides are TGCGCCAGCAGCGGGGTCCTCGAGGGCACTGAAGCTTTCTTT. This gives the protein CASSGVLEGTEAFF.

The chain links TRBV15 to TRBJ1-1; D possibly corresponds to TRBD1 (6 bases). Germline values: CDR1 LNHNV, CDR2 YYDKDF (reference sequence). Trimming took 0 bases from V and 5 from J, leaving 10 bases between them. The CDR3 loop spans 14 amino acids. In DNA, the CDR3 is TGTGCCACCAGCAGAGACAGGGGATTTACTGAAGCTTTCTTT. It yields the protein CATSRDRGFTEAFF.

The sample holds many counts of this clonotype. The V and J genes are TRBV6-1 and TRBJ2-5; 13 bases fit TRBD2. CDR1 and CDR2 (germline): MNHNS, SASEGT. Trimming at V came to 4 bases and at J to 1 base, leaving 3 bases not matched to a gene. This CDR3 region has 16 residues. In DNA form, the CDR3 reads TGTGCCAGCAGTGTGGGACTAGCGGGAACCCAAGAGACCCAGTACTTC. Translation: CASSVGLAGTQETQYF.

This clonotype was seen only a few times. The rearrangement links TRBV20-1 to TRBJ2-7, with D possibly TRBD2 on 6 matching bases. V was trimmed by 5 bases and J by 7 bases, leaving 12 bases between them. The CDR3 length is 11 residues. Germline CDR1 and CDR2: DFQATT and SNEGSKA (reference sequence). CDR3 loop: CSAAGLGEQYV. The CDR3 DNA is TGCAGTGCTGCGGGGTTGGGAGAGCAGTACGTC.

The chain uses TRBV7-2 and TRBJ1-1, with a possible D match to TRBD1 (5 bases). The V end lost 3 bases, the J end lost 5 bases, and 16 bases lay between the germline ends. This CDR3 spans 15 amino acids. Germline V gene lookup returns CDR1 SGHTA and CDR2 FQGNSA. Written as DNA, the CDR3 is TGTGCCAGCAGCTTTCTAGGGGAGTGGGTGACTGAAGCTTTCTTT. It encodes CASSFLGEWVTEAFF.

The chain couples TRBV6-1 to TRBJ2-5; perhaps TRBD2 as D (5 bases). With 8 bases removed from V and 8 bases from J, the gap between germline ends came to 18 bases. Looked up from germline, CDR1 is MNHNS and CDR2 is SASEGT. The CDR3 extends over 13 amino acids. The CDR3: CASRLGGRETQYF. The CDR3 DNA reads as TGTGCCAGCCGACTCGGCGGCCGGGAAACCCAGTACTTC.